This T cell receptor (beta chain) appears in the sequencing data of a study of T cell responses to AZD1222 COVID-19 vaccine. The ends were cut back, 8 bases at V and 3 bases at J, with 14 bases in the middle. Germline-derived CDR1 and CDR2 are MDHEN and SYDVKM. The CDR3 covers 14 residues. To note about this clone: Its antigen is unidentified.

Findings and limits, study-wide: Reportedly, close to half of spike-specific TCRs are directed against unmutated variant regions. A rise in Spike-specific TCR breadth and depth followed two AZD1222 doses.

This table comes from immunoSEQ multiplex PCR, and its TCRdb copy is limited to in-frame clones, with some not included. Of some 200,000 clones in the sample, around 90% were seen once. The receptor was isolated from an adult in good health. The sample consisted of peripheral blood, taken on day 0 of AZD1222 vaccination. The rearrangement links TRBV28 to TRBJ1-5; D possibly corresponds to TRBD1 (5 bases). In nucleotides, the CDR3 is TGTGCCAGCGGCCAGGGTCCGCTCAATCAGCCCCAGCATTTT. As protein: CASGQGPLNQPQHF.